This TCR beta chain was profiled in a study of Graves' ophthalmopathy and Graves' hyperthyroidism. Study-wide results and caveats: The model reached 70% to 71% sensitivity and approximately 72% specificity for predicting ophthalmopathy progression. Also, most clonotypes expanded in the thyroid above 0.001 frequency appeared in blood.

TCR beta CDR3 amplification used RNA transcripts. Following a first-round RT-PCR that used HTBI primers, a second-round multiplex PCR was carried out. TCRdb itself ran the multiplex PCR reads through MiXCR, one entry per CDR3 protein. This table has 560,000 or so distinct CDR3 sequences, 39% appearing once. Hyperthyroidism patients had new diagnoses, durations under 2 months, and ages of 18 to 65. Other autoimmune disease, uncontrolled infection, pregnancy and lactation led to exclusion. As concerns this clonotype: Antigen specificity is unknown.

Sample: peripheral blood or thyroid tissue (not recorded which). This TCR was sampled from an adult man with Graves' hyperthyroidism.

CDR3 nucleotides: TGTGCCAGCAGCCAAGCGGGGGCCCCGGGGGAGACCCAGTACTTC. This codes for CASSQAGAPGETQYF. This chain links TRBV11-2 with TRBJ2-5, with 8 bases matching TRBD2. With 5 bases clipped from V and 5 bases from J, the junction kept 10 bases outside the gene matches. CDR3 length: 15 amino acids. Germline CDR1 reads SGHAT; CDR2 reads FQNNGV.